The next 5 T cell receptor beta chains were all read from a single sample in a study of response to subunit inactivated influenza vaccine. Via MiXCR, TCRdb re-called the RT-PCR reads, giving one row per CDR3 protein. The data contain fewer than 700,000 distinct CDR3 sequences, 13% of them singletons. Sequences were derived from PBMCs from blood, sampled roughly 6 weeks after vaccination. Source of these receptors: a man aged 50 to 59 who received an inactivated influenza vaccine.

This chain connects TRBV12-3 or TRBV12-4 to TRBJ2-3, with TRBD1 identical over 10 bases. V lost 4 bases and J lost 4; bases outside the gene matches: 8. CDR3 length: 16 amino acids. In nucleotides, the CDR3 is TGTGCCAGCAGTTGGGAGGGACAGGGGTTGGCAGATACGCAGTATTTT. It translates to CASSWEGQGLADTQYF.

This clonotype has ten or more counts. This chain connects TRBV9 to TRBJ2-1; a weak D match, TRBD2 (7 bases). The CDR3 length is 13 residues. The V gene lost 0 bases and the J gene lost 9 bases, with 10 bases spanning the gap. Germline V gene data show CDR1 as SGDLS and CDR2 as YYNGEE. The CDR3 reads CASSVEGGGEQFF. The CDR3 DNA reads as TGTGCCAGCAGCGTAGAAGGGGGGGGTGAGCAGTTCTTC.

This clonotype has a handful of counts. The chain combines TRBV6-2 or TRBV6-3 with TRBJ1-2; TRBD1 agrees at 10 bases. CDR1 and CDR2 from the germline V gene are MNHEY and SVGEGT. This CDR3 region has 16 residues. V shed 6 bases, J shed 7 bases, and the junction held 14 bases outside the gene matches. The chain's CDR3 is CASRTGTGVFSGGYTF. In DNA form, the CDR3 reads TGTGCCAGCAGGACCGGGACAGGGGTTTTTTCCGGTGGCTACACCTTC.

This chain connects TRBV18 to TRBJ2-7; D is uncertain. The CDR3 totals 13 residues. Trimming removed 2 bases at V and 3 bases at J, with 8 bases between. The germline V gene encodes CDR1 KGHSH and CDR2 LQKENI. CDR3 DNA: TGTGCCAGCTCACCATTTCTCTTCTACGAGCAGTACTTC. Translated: CASSPFLFYEQYF.

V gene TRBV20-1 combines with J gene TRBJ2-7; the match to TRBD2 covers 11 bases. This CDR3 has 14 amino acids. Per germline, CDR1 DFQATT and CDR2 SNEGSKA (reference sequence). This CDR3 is CSVKASGRIDEQYF. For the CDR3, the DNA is TGCAGCGTAAAGGCTAGCGGGAGGATCGACGAGCAGTACTTC.